The 2 T cell receptor beta chains below were found in one sample sequenced in a study of blood T cell repertoires in COVID-19 (dated by TCRdb to the early 2020s). The method was the immunoSEQ multiplex PCR assay. This immuneACCESS table, as held by TCRdb, lists in-frame sequences with V and J called but not all clones. Of the missing ones, under half trace to an unresolved V gene in checked studies; the others have no known cause. Here the sample has over 250,000 clones; more than 75% occur a single time. The ten largest make up around 0.98% of the sample. Material: peripheral blood. The receptors come from a woman in her thirties or forties who had recovered from COVID-19.

This clone was recorded a few times. The genes are TRBV5-1 and TRBJ1-1, with D perhaps TRBD1 (5 bases). V was pared by 4 bases and J by 1 base, with 8 bases between. Germline-derived CDR1 and CDR2 are SGHRS and YFSETQ. CDR3 length: 13 amino acids. CDR3: CASSPQGNTEAFF. The CDR3 region has the DNA TGCGCCAGCAGCCCCCAGGGGAACACTGAAGCTTTCTTT.

The chain recombines TRBV27 with TRBJ1-6; D gene ambiguous. This CDR3 comprises 18 residues. Trimming removed 5 bases at V and 0 bases at J, with 17 bases between. CDR1 MNHEY and CDR2 SMNVEV come from the germline V gene (reference sequence). This CDR3 reads CASSPRLGQSSYNSPLHF. The CDR3 bases are TGTGCCAGCAGTCCCCGCCTGGGCCAGAGCTCCTATAATTCACCCCTCCACTTT.